This T cell receptor (beta chain) emerged from a study of blood T cell repertoires in COVID-19. The V gene's germline CDR1 is SNHLY and CDR2 FYNNEI. CDR3 length: 15 amino acids. The V and J ends lost 6 bases and 5 bases, in that order; junction bases with no gene match: 5. In the authors' workflow: Counts of nucleated cells, estimated from reference gene primer amplification, were obtained. Assay: immunoSEQ multiplex PCR; the TCRdb copy retains only in-frame clones and omits some. V, J and clone size derive from that table, while D and trimming were established from the DNA sequence. The repertoire holds about 190,000 clones, with around 85% as singletons.

Sequencing input: peripheral blood. The chain couples TRBV2 to TRBJ2-1; 12 bases are shared with TRBD2. The receptor was isolated from a woman in her fifties or sixties with acute or convalescent COVID-19. The CDR3 reads CASRTPSGRDNEQFF. The CDR3 DNA sequence: TGTGCCAGCAGGACCCCTAGCGGGAGGGACAATGAGCAGTTCTTC. Using reference TRBV2 and TRBJ2-1 for the parts outside the CDR3, the full variable domain is EPEVTQTPSHQVTQMGQEVILRCVPISNHLYFYWYRQILGQKVEFLVSFYNNEISEKSEIFDDQFSVERPDGSNFTLKIRSTKLEDSAMYFCASRTPSGRDNEQFFGPGTRLTVL.